This paragraph covers one TCR beta chain sequence. The data belong to a study of blood T cell repertoires in COVID-19. Turning to the study itself: Acute and convalescent COVID-19 specimens originated in the United States, Italy and Spain. Sources were T cells, B-cell-depleted T cells, or PBMCs; the material itself was cDNA or gDNA.

This CDR3 is built from 11 residues. In germline, CDR1 is DFQATT, CDR2 SNEGSKA (reference sequence). The V end lost 2 bases, the J end lost 2 bases, and 3 bases lay between the germline ends. As processed by the authors: Estimated nucleated cell counts came from reference gene primer amplification. Method: immunoSEQ multiplex PCR; TCRdb's copy keeps in-frame clones and lacks some. The DNA gave D and trimming, while V, J and clone size come from that table. The sample has 140,000 or so clones; about 86% are singletons. V gene TRBV20-1 combines with J gene TRBJ2-5; D call uncertain. The clonotype comes from a human donor in a cohort sampled during active COVID-19. The specimen was peripheral blood. This CDR3 is CSARQQETQYF. The CDR3 nucleotides read TGCAGTGCTAGACAACAAGAGACCCAGTACTTC.